This TCR beta chain emerged from a study of OX40 agonist ivuxolimab in advanced cancers. Profiled with immunoSEQ multiplex PCR; TCRdb holds only in-frame clones, not every one. The sample shows tens of thousands of clones, roughly 84% of them seen only once. Only a few counts were recorded for this clone. Anyone with autoimmune disease history or systemic immunosuppression was excluded. The specimen comprised CD4+ or CD8+ T cells sorted from blood, sampled in a trial of the OX40 agonist ivuxolimab. The origin of this receptor is an adult with an advanced solid tumor such as melanoma, head and neck, liver or kidney cancer.

CDR3 region: CASRPRREGQPQHF. The CDR3 nucleotides read TGTGCCAGCAGGCCCCGAAGGGAGGGTCAGCCCCAGCATTTT. This rearrangement joins TRBV6-5 to TRBJ1-5; D is unclear. Germline V gene lookup returns CDR1 MNHEY and CDR2 SVGAGI. V shed 6 bases and J shed 6 bases, with 15 bases lying between them. The CDR3 contains 14 residues.